The clone carrying this TCR beta chain was recorded only once. The data were taken from a study of blood T cell repertoires in COVID-19. Across the study: Both acute and convalescent COVID-19 samples were obtained from the United States, Italy and Spain. Sample material is recorded as cDNA or gDNA derived from T cells, B-cell-depleted T cells, or PBMCs.

As processed by the authors: Scientists estimated how many nucleated cells there were by amplifying reference gene primers. Assay: immunoSEQ multiplex PCR; the TCRdb copy retains only in-frame clones and omits some. The V and J calls and the clone size are those of that table, but D and trimming were determined from the DNA. This sample yields more than 55,000 clones, of which around 77% are seen a single time; about a fifth belongs to the top ten. The V gene's germline CDR1 is KGHSH and CDR2 LQKENI. Trimming removed 5 bases at V and 7 bases at J, with 15 bases between. The CDR3 sequence is 13 residues long.

The TCR sequence derives from a man older than 75 with active or convalescent COVID-19. Specimen: peripheral blood. The chain carries TRBV18 and TRBJ2-7; D gene uncertain. This chain's CDR3 is CASSGLRLWEQYF. In DNA form, the CDR3 reads TGTGCCAGCTCAGGGCTCCGCCTCTGGGAGCAGTACTTC.